Listed below are T cell receptor beta chains from one sample, sequenced in a study of blood T cell repertoires in COVID-19. Method: immunoSEQ multiplex PCR; TCRdb's copy keeps in-frame clones and lacks some. In the table there are some 94,000 clones, about two thirds of which are singletons. Specimen: peripheral blood. These receptor sequences come from a woman aged 55-69 years in a cohort sampled during active or convalescent COVID-19. The CDR3 runs from the conserved cysteine through the conserved F or W. The order of the fields is J gene, D gene, V gene, clone size, CDR3 protein, CDR3 DNA. A D gene is named only where the DNA matches it firmly. A clone size is listed for some rows: how often the clone was seen (once, few, many), or a class if it is expanded.

TRBJ1-2	TRBD1	TRBV19	-	CASSIRTGGSPYGYTF	TGTGCCAGTAGTATAAGAACAGGGGGCTCGCCCTATGGCTACACCTTC
TRBJ2-5	TRBD1	TRBV7-9	once	CASSLGTGRETQYF	TGTGCCAGCAGCTTAGGGACAGGGAGAGAGACCCAGTACTTC
TRBJ1-6	-	TRBV4-2	-	CASSVRGARGGDNSPLHF	TGTGCCAGCAGCGTCCGGGGGGCTCGGGGAGGCGATAATTCACCCCTCCACTTT
TRBJ2-1	TRBD2	TRBV6-1	few	CASSGLGGSGGYNEQFF	TGTGCCAGCAGTGGGTTAGGAGGTAGCGGGGGATACAATGAGCAGTTCTTC
TRBJ1-2	-	TRBV7-9	-	CASSPDTGGYTF	TGTGCCAGCAGCCCTGATACGGGGGGCTACACCTTC
TRBJ1-2	-	TRBV18	-	CASSPGQDYGYTF	TGTGCCAGCTCACCTGGGCAGGACTATGGCTACACCTTC
TRBJ1-2	-	TRBV10-3	-	CAINKQGSNYGYTF	TGTGCCATCAACAAACAGGGAAGTAACTATGGCTACACCTTC
TRBJ1-2	-	TRBV3-1/TRBV3-2	-	CASSRLTGLGNYGYTF	TGTGCCAGCAGTCGGTTAACGGGTCTAGGTAACTATGGCTACACCTTC
TRBJ1-2	-	TRBV4-3	-	CASSQDSLNYGYTF	TGCGCCAGCAGCCAAGACAGTCTTAACTATGGCTACACCTTC
TRBJ1-5	-	TRBV7-2	-	CASSLRGPSNQPQHF	TGTGCCAGCAGCTTGCGGGGACCAAGTAATCAGCCCCAGCATTTT
TRBJ1-2	-	TRBV19	-	CASRTRTADQGYTF	TGTGCCAGTAGAACTCGGACAGCCGATCAAGGCTACACCTTC
TRBJ2-5	TRBD2	TRBV4-2	-	CASSQDQPSGGAGFRETQYF	TGTGCCAGCAGCCAAGATCAGCCTAGCGGGGGGGCCGGGTTCCGGGAGACCCAGTACTTC
TRBJ1-6	TRBD1	TRBV3-1/TRBV3-2	-	CASSQGGQPNSPLHF	TGTGCCAGCAGCCAAGGGGGACAGCCGAATTCACCCCTCCACTTT
TRBJ2-1	TRBD1	TRBV6-2/TRBV6-3	many	CASSYSPGQGSYNEQFF	TGTGCCAGCAGTTACTCCCCGGGACAGGGATCCTACAATGAGCAGTTCTTC
TRBJ2-5	-	TRBV7-3	few	CASSPTQADETQYF	TGTGCCAGCAGCCCGACCCAGGCCGACGAGACCCAGTACTTC
TRBJ2-3	-	TRBV19	-	CASSLSPTDTQYF	TGTGCCAGTAGTCTTTCCCCCACAGATACGCAGTATTTT
TRBJ1-3	-	TRBV9	-	CASSVGGGSPSGNTIYF	TGTGCCAGCAGCGTAGGGGGGGGGAGTCCCTCTGGAAACACCATATATTTT
TRBJ2-1	TRBD2	TRBV5-1	-	CASSYLAGEGNEQFF	TGCGCCAGCAGCTACCTAGCGGGGGAGGGCAATGAGCAGTTCTTC
TRBJ2-3	-	TRBV4-3	-	CASSQVLSGRYTDTQYF	TGCGCCAGCAGCCAAGTCCTGTCAGGGCGTTATACAGATACGCAGTATTTT
TRBJ2-3	TRBD2	TRBV4-2	-	CASSHGTSGGVDTQYF	TGTGCCAGCAGCCACGGGACTAGCGGGGGGGTGGATACGCAGTATTTT
TRBJ1-1	-	TRBV29-1	-	CSGQGYTEAFF	TGCAGCGGGCAGGGCTATACTGAAGCTTTCTTT
TRBJ1-1	-	TRBV7-8	-	CASSLGVGRGTEAFF	TGTGCCAGCAGCTTAGGGGTAGGCAGGGGAACTGAAGCTTTCTTT
TRBJ2-7	-	TRBV7-9	few	CASSQNMRSYEQYF	TGTGCCAGCAGCCAAAACATGAGGTCCTACGAGCAGTACTTC
TRBJ2-5	-	TRBV28	-	CASSLTAQETQYF	TGTGCCAGCAGTTTAACAGCCCAAGAGACCCAGTACTTC
TRBJ1-1	-	TRBV19	-	CASSILGADMNTEAFF	TGTGCCAGTAGTATTCTGGGGGCCGACATGAACACTGAAGCTTTCTTT
TRBJ1-1	-	TRBV7-9	-	CASSLPSGLNTEAFF	TGTGCCAGCAGCTTACCCTCGGGACTAAACACTGAAGCTTTCTTT
TRBJ2-7	TRBD2	TRBV19	once	CASSGGAPPYEQYF	TGTGCCAGTAGCGGGGGGGCTCCTCCCTACGAGCAGTACTTC
TRBJ2-3	TRBD2	TRBV11-3	-	CASSLSGSGGFRDTQYF	TGTGCCAGCAGCTTATCGGGGAGCGGGGGGTTCAGGGATACGCAGTATTTT
TRBJ2-5	TRBD2	TRBV7-7	-	CASSSGLAGRETQYF	TGTGCTAGCAGCTCGGGACTAGCGGGGCGGGAGACCCAGTACTTC
TRBJ2-3	-	TRBV4-3	-	CASSQDSRVVTQYF	TGCGCCAGCAGCCAAGATTCCAGGGTGGTAACGCAGTATTTT
TRBJ1-2	-	TRBV7-6	-	CASSPWGSGGMAF	TGTGCCAGCAGCCCTTGGGGAAGCGGGGGTATGGCCTTC
TRBJ1-1	-	TRBV18	-	CASSPYAPQLNTEAFF	TGTGCCAGCTCACCATACGCACCGCAGTTGAACACTGAAGCTTTCTTT
TRBJ1-4	-	TRBV15	-	CATSRGGYSGEKLFF	TGTGCCACCAGCAGAGGCGGGTATTCAGGAGAAAAACTGTTTTTT
TRBJ1-1	TRBD1	TRBV7-8	-	CASSLDRGSEAFF	TGTGCCAGCAGCTTAGACAGGGGATCTGAAGCTTTCTTT
TRBJ1-1	TRBD1	TRBV11-2	-	CASSDPRDRGFNTEAFF	TGTGCCAGCAGCGACCCCCGGGACAGGGGGTTTAACACTGAAGCTTTCTTT
TRBJ1-2	-	TRBV5-1	-	CASSLVGGDLYGYTF	TGCGCCAGCAGCTTGGTTGGAGGGGACCTCTATGGCTACACCTTC
TRBJ1-4	TRBD1	TRBV19	-	CASSRGTALNEKLFF	TGTGCCAGTAGTAGGGGGACAGCCCTAAATGAAAAACTGTTTTTT
TRBJ1-1	-	TRBV3-1/TRBV3-2	-	CASSRSGAEAFF	TGTGCCAGCAGCCGCAGCGGAGCTGAAGCTTTCTTT
TRBJ1-2	TRBD1	TRBV24-1	-	CATSAPGDRAYGYTF	TGTGCCACCAGTGCCCCCGGAGACAGGGCCTATGGCTACACCTTC
TRBJ2-2	TRBD2	TRBV11-2	few	CASSLVAGGQGGELFF	TGTGCCAGCAGCTTAGTTGCGGGGGGGCAAGGTGGGGAGCTGTTTTTT
TRBJ1-4	-	TRBV28	-	CASSSHGGISEKLFF	TGTGCCAGCAGTTCCCATGGGGGGATCAGTGAAAAACTGTTTTTT
TRBJ2-7	TRBD1	TRBV11-1	once	CASSSDRGPVEQYF	TGTGCCAGCAGCTCGGACAGGGGGCCGGTCGAGCAGTACTTC
TRBJ1-6	TRBD1	TRBV28	few	CARRGGAGNSPLHF	TGTGCCCGCAGGGGGGGGGCGGGGAATTCACCCCTCCACTTT
TRBJ2-2	-	TRBV28	-	CASSSLNTGELFF	TGTGCCAGCAGTTCCTTAAACACCGGGGAGCTGTTTTTT
TRBJ1-1	TRBD1	TRBV19	-	CASSLLTGTVVTEAFF	TGTGCCAGTAGTCTGTTGACAGGGACGGTGGTTACTGAAGCTTTCTTT
TRBJ2-1	TRBD1	TRBV10-3	once	CAISRTGIDEQFF	TGTGCCATCAGTCGGACAGGGATCGATGAGCAGTTCTTC
TRBJ2-3	TRBD1	TRBV5-8	few	CASSFGQGADTQYF	TGTGCCAGCAGTTTTGGACAGGGGGCAGATACGCAGTATTTT